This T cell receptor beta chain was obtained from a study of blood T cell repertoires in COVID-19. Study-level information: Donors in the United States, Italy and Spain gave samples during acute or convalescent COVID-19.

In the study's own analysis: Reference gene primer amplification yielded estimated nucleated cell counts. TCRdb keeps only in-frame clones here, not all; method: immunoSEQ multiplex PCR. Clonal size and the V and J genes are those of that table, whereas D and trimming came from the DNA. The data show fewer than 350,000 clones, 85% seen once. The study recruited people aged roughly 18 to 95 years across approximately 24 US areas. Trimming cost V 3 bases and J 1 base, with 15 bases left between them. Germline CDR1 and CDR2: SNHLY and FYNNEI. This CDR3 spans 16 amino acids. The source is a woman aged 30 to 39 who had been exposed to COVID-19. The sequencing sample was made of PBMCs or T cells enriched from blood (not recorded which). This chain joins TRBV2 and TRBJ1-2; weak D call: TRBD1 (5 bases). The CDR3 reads CASSENSGDGNYGYTF. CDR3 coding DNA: TGTGCCAGCAGTGAGAATTCGGGGGATGGTAACTATGGCTACACCTTC. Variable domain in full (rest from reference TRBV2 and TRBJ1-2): EPEVTQTPSHQVTQMGQEVILRCVPISNHLYFYWYRQILGQKVEFLVSFYNNEISEKSEIFDDQFSVERPDGSNFTLKIRSTKLEDSAMYFCASSENSGDGNYGYTFGSGTRLTVV.